This T cell receptor (beta chain) was found in a study of T cell responses to AZD1222 COVID-19 vaccine. Study-level findings and limits: Females made up more of the donors, who were largely white British, and clonal diversity may have come out too low. Nearly half of spike-specific TCRs reportedly go after variant regions that carry no mutations. None of the repertoires were sampled until the peak T cell response had passed.

V was trimmed by 2 bases and J by 2 bases, leaving 12 bases between them. CDR3 length equals 15 residues. Germline CDR1 and CDR2: SGHKS and YYEKEE (reference sequence). Note on this clone: What it recognizes is unknown.

The protocol was immunoSEQ multiplex PCR, while the TCRdb copy is restricted to in-frame clones and leaves out a portion. The table lists around 190,000 clones, roughly 92% of them singletons. The material was peripheral blood, obtained 28 days after the second AZD1222 dose. This chain uses TRBV5-5 with TRBJ2-3; a weak D match, TRBD2 (7 bases). The source is an adult who received the AZD1222 COVID-19 vaccine. The CDR3 region has the DNA TGTGCCAGCAGCTTTTCCGCGGGGGCCACAGATACGCAGTATTTT. It encodes CASSFSAGATDTQYF.